This entry lists 30 T cell receptor beta chains sequenced from one sample in a study of regulatory T cells in long-lasting Graves disease (dated by TCRdb to 2020 to 2023). This sample's time point label indicates: newly diagnosed GD, antithyroid drugs for less than 3 months. RNA was extracted from PBMCs in TRIzol for both TCR sequencing and RNA sequencing. The library was prepared using multiplex PCR. Instrument on record: Illumina HiSeq 4000. TCR beta libraries were built with iRepertoire HTBI primers and Arm-PCR amplification of CDR3 regions. TCRdb reworked the public reads: Q25 trimming with fastp, MiXCR clone assembly, productive beta chains retained. Merged by CDR3 protein, the rows form single entries marked with the most common genes and DNA. The sample has 450,000 to 600,000 distinct CDR3 sequences on record, 15% to 20% of them singletons. 9% to 15% of the sample goes to the ten largest clones.

The data were also submitted as part of a second study, on T cells in Graves' hyperthyroidism and ophthalmopathy.

This sample comprised peripheral blood mononuclear cells (PBMCs), obtained at new diagnosis, from a patient treated with antithyroid drugs. The receptors shown here come from a man aged 35 to 55 with Graves disease. Donor details come from another sample of the same person, matched by shared clones.

This chain joins TRBV6-1 and TRBJ2-1; the match to TRBD2 covers 7 bases. This CDR3 is 16 amino acids long. Trimming cost V 6 bases and J 5 bases; bases outside gene matches: 13. Germline V gene data show CDR1 as MNHNS and CDR2 as SASEGT. The CDR3 here is CASSALWAGVDNEQFF. The CDR3 DNA reads TGTGCCAGCAGCGCTCTCTGGGCGGGAGTCGACAATGAGCAGTTCTTC.

This clonotype was observed a few times. The chain combines TRBV11-3 with TRBJ2-3, with 10 bases that match TRBD1. The DNA end lines up better with TRBJ2-5; the J call may be wrong. The CDR3 runs 20 residues. CDR1 and CDR2 from the germline V gene are SGHNT and YENEEA. The CDR3 reads CASSRDRGMEPAGVGETQYF. CDR3 nucleotides: TGTGCCAGCAGCAGGGACAGGGGCATGGAACCAGCGGGAGTGGGGGAGACCCAGTACTTC.

V gene TRBV24-1 combines with J gene TRBJ2-7, with a possible D match to TRBD1 (8 bases). The CDR3 spans 16 residues. Germline CDR1 is KGHDR and CDR2 is SFDVKD. V lost 5 bases to trimming and J lost 0 bases, with 16 bases between them. CDR3 loop: CATSGAGQDSSYEQYF. In DNA, the CDR3 is TGTGCCACCAGTGGAGCGGGACAGGATAGCTCCTACGAGCAGTACTTC.

The chain uses TRBV6-5 and TRBJ2-5; 7 bases agree with TRBD1. The CDR3 loop spans 14 amino acids. Trimming removed 3 bases from V and 1 base from J; junction bases left unmatched: 2. CDR1 and CDR2 (germline): MNHEY, SVGAGI. CDR3 loop: CASSYRDSQETQYF. The CDR3 DNA reads as TGTGCCAGCAGTTATAGGGACAGCCAAGAGACCCAGTACTTC.

This clonotype has just one count. The V call is TRBV27, the J call TRBJ1-6; 11 nucleotides match TRBD1. Losses at the gene ends were 3 bases for V and 7 bases for J; bases not matched to a gene: 5. There are 16 residues in the CDR3. Germline values: CDR1 MNHEY, CDR2 SMNVEV (reference sequence). CDR3 bases: TGTGCCAGCAGTTTCCGGCGGACAGGGGGCAATTCACCCCTCCACTTT. Amino acid sequence: CASSFRRTGGNSPLHF.

With respect to this clonotype: It may be a read error: a sequence one base away is much more abundant. The chain combines TRBV28 with TRBJ2-7; D may be TRBD1 (6 bases). Germline lookup yields CDR1 MDHEN and CDR2 SYDVKM. V shed 4 bases and J shed 7 bases, with 23 bases lying between them. CDR3 length equals 16 residues. For the CDR3, the DNA is TGTGCCAGCAGTTCTCCCAGGGGCAGGGCCGAACAGGAGCAGTACTTC. Protein sequence: CASSSPRGRAEQEQYF. The full variable domain, completed using reference TRBV28 and TRBJ2-7, is DVKVTQSSRYLVKRTGEKVFLECVQDMDHENMFWYRQDPGLGLRLIYFSYDVKMKEKGDIPEGYSVSREKKERFSLILESASTNQTSMYLCASSSPRGRAEQEQYFGPGTRLTVT.

This clonotype has at least ten counts. The V and J genes are TRBV18 and TRBJ2-1; the D is unclear. V lost 3 bases and J lost 7, with 16 bases in between. This CDR3 has 15 residues. Germline CDR1 KGHSH, CDR2 LQKENI. CDR3 region: CASSPGLGVQNEQFF. In DNA form, the CDR3 reads TGTGCCAGCTCACCCGGTCTAGGAGTCCAGAATGAGCAGTTCTTC.

This clonotype has at least ten counts. The chain uses TRBV29-1 and TRBJ2-3; D may be TRBD1 or TRBD2 (6 bases each). The CDR3 contains 14 residues. Germline values: CDR1 SQVTM, CDR2 ANQGSEA. V was trimmed by 0 bases and J by 5 bases, leaving 12 bases between them. The CDR3 protein is CSVEEGARGDTQYF. CDR3 DNA sequence: TGCAGCGTTGAAGAGGGGGCGCGGGGAGATACGCAGTATTTT.

This clonotype has a count of ten or more. The chain couples TRBV28 to TRBJ1-5; perhaps TRBD1 as D (5 bases). Germline V CDR1 and CDR2: MDHEN, SYDVKM. Trimming pared 3 bases from V and 3 bases from J, leaving 9 bases between. The CDR3 is made up of 14 amino acids. CDR3 in DNA: TGTGCCAGCAGTTTGGGGGGAGACAATCAGCCCCAGCATTTT. As protein: CASSLGGDNQPQHF.

This clonotype was seen a few times. The chain employs TRBV29-1 and TRBJ2-3, with TRBD2 identical over 7 bases. V trimming: 8 bases; J trimming: 1 base; junction bases outside the gene matches: 9. This CDR3 is 14 amino acids long. Germline CDR1 and CDR2: SQVTM and ANQGSEA. This CDR3 is CSPRREMCTDTQYF. The CDR3 DNA reads TGCAGCCCTAGGCGGGAGATGTGCACAGATACGCAGTATTTT.

This clonotype came up many times. The V and J genes are TRBV11-3 and TRBJ2-1; D perhaps matches TRBD2 (5 bases). The CDR3 contains 14 residues. V was trimmed by 5 bases and J by 6 bases, leaving 14 bases between them. CDR1 SGHNT and CDR2 YENEEA come from the germline V gene. The CDR3 loop is CASSRRVGVNEQFF. The CDR3 coding sequence is TGTGCCAGCAGCCGAAGGGTCGGGGTCAATGAGCAGTTCTTC.

This clonotype has ten or more counts. The chain employs TRBV30 and TRBJ2-5; possible D gene TRBD2, 6 bases. V lost 4 bases and J 4 bases, leaving 19 bases between the germline ends. From germline, CDR1 is GTSNPN and CDR2 SVGIG (reference sequence). CDR3 length equals 15 residues. For the CDR3, the DNA is TGTGCCTGGACCACCCCGGGAGCTACCTCAGAGACCCAGTACTTC. Its translation is CAWTTPGATSETQYF. Combining the CDR3 with reference TRBV30 and TRBJ2-5 gives the whole variable domain SQTIHQWPATLVQPVGSPLSLECTVEGTSNPNLYWYRQAAGRGLQLLFYSVGIGQISSEVPQNLSASRPQDRQFILSSKKLLLSDSGFYLCAWTTPGATSETQYFGPGTRLLVL.

This clonotype came up many times. The chain recombines TRBV12-3 or TRBV12-4 with TRBJ2-7; 9 nucleotides match TRBD2. The trim removed 2 bases at V and 6 bases at J, leaving 5 bases unmatched. The CDR3 contains 14 residues. Here the CDR3 DNA reads TGTGCCAGCAGTTTATTAGTAGCGGGGGTCGAGCAGTACTTC. Residues: CASSLLVAGVEQYF.

There are many counts of this clonotype. The rearrangement joins TRBV20-1 to TRBJ2-1, with D perhaps TRBD2 (5 bases). The CDR3 has 14 residues. The germline CDR1 and CDR2 sequences are DFQATT and SNEGSKA (reference sequence). Trimming shortened V by 4 bases and J by 4 bases, and 14 bases separated the two germline ends. The CDR3 nucleotides read TGCAGTGCTAAGTCCCCTAGCAGGTACAATGAGCAGTTCTTC. Protein: CSAKSPSRYNEQFF.

The chain employs TRBV25-1 and TRBJ2-2; a weak D match, TRBD1 (5 bases). The CDR3 is 14 residues long. Germline V gene lookup returns CDR1 MGHDK and CDR2 SYGVNS. The V and J ends lost 8 bases and 6 bases respectively, with 16 bases between them. CDR3 sequence reads: CASEAIQAPGELFF. The CDR3 bases are TGTGCCAGCGAGGCTATACAGGCCCCCGGGGAGCTGTTTTTT.

This clonotype was detected only a few times. The V call is TRBV15, the J call TRBJ2-6, with a possible D match to TRBD1 (5 bases). V dropped 3 bases and J dropped 0 bases, with 9 bases sitting between them. The CDR3 totals 16 residues. Germline CDR1 reads LNHNV; CDR2 reads YYDKDF (reference sequence). The CDR3: CATSRGPNSGANVLTF. The CDR3 DNA is TGTGCCACCAGCAGGGGGCCTAACTCTGGGGCCAACGTCCTGACTTTC.

This clonotype has a count of ten or more. The CDR3 sequence: CASSPRSGYEQYF. As DNA, the CDR3 is TGTGCCAGCAGCCCACGTTCTGGCTACGAGCAGTACTTC. V and J are TRBV7-6 and TRBJ2-7; D is uncertain. Germline CDR1 SGHVS, CDR2 FNYEAQ. CDR3 length: 13 residues. Between the trimmed V and J ends, which lost 5 bases and 3 bases, there was a span of 11 bases.

At least ten counts were recorded for this clonotype. The chain links TRBV27 to TRBJ2-3, with D uncertain. V was cut by 4 bases and J by 6 bases, with 8 bases left in between. The CDR3 has 12 amino acids. CDR1 is MNHEY and CDR2 is SMNVEV in the germline V gene (reference sequence). The CDR3 here is CASSSFLDTQYF. In nucleotides, the CDR3 is TGTGCCAGCAGTTCCTTCCTCGATACGCAGTATTTT.

At least ten counts were recorded for this clonotype. V and J are TRBV11-2 and TRBJ2-3; D perhaps matches TRBD2 (5 bases). CDR3 length equals 16 residues. V lost 0 bases and J 2 bases, leaving 12 bases between the germline ends. In germline, CDR1 is SGHAT, CDR2 FQNNGV. CDR3 coding DNA: TGTGCCAGCAGCTTAGATAAAAGCGGTTTCACAGATACGCAGTATTTT. Encoded protein: CASSLDKSGFTDTQYF.

This clonotype was counted only a few times. The rearrangement joins TRBV20-1 to TRBJ2-5; D might be TRBD2 (6 bases). The CDR3 is 12 residues long. CDR1 DFQATT and CDR2 SNEGSKA come from the germline V gene (reference sequence). The ends were cut back, 7 bases at V and 5 bases at J, with 14 bases in the middle. This chain's CDR3 is CSGRESYETQYF. The CDR3 nucleotides read TGCAGTGGACGGGAGAGTTACGAGACCCAGTACTTC.

This clonotype was observed a handful of times. The rearrangement joins TRBV3-1 to TRBJ2-2; 12 bases align to TRBD2. The CDR3 contains 16 residues. In germline, CDR1 is LGHDT, CDR2 YNNKEL (reference sequence). The junction had 5 bases not matched to a gene; V was cut back by 3 bases and J by 6 bases. The CDR3 DNA sequence: TGTGCCAGCAGCCATCGACTAGCGGGAGAGGCCGGGGAGCTGTTTTTT. It translates to CASSHRLAGEAGELFF.

This clonotype came up a few times. J is TRBJ1-4 and V is TRBV24-1, with TRBD1 matching over 11 bases. J lost 1 base, V lost 4 bases, and 7 bases had no gene match. Germline CDR1 is KGHDR and CDR2 is SFDVKD. This CDR3 has 18 amino acids. For the CDR3, the DNA is TGTGCCACCAGTGACCCTCCGGGACAGGGGGGAACTAATGAAAAACTGTTTTTT. It yields the protein CATSDPPGQGGTNEKLFF.

V gene TRBV19 combines with J gene TRBJ1-1, with a tentative D call TRBD1 (5 bases). The germline V gene has CDR1 LNHDA and CDR2 SQIVND (reference sequence). V was cut by 3 bases and J by 1 base, with 12 bases left in between. The CDR3 consists of 15 residues. The CDR3 protein is CASSISWDGNTEAFF. In DNA, the CDR3 is TGTGCCAGTAGTATTTCTTGGGACGGGAACACTGAAGCTTTCTTT.

This clonotype was counted a few times. The V gene is TRBV7-8, the J gene TRBJ2-2; 7 positions match TRBD1. Trimming took 1 base from V and 3 from J; bases not matched to a gene: 2. Germline V gives CDR1 SGHVS, CDR2 FQNEAQ. The CDR3 consists of 15 residues. The CDR3 loop is CASSLVQGDTGELFF. CDR3 nucleotide sequence: TGTGCCAGCAGCTTAGTCCAGGGGGACACCGGGGAGCTGTTTTTT.

This clonotype was seen at least ten times. V gene TRBV18 combines with J gene TRBJ2-3; D is uncertain. V was shortened by 3 bases and J by 0 bases, with 7 bases between the two germline ends. There are 14 residues in the CDR3. Germline V CDR1 and CDR2: KGHSH, LQKENI. The CDR3 is CASSPASSTDTQYF. The CDR3 DNA reads as TGTGCCAGCTCACCGGCGAGCAGCACAGATACGCAGTATTTT.

This clonotype was observed a single time. A clone one base away is much larger, so this may be a read error. This chain uses TRBV30 with TRBJ2-3; D call uncertain. Germline CDR1 is GTSNPN and CDR2 is SVGIG (reference sequence). The CDR3 contains 10 residues. V was cut by 3 bases and J by 8 bases, with 6 bases left in between. This CDR3 reads CAWSEGTQYF. CDR3 nucleotides: TGTGCCTGGAGCGAAGGTACGCAGTATTTT.

A few counts support this clonotype. The genes are TRBV11-3 and TRBJ1-2; D call uncertain. V was pared by 5 bases and J by 3 bases, with 16 bases between. Germline-derived CDR1 and CDR2 are SGHNT and YENEEA. This CDR3 is 15 amino acids long. The chain's CDR3 is CASSRGGREDYGYTF. The CDR3 DNA reads as TGTGCCAGCAGCCGAGGAGGGCGGGAGGACTATGGCTACACCTTC.

Ten or more counts support this clonotype. The chain employs TRBV28 and TRBJ2-5; 8 bases match TRBD1. The CDR3 is 15 residues long. The germline gives CDR1 MDHEN, CDR2 SYDVKM. V lost 4 bases, J lost 5 bases, and 9 bases stayed unmatched. The CDR3 is CASSSRQGPGETQYF. The DNA for the CDR3 is TGTGCCAGCAGTTCACGACAGGGGCCGGGGGAGACCCAGTACTTC.

This chain uses TRBV18 with TRBJ2-1; D remains ambiguous. Trimming pared 1 base from V and 0 bases from J, leaving 13 bases between. The CDR3 covers 17 residues. CDR1 KGHSH and CDR2 LQKENI come from the germline V gene. The chain's CDR3 is CASSPLLPLSSYNEQFF. CDR3 nucleotides: TGTGCCAGCTCACCACTCCTCCCGCTTAGCTCCTACAATGAGCAGTTCTTC.

This clonotype showed up many times. The rearrangement joins TRBV28 to TRBJ1-5; the match to TRBD1 covers 7 bases. CDR1 is MDHEN and CDR2 is SYDVKM in the germline V gene. This CDR3 has 17 residues. V shed 6 bases, J shed 2 bases, and the junction held 13 bases outside the gene matches. CDR3 DNA: TGTGCCAGCAGACTACTAGACAGGGTTAGAGGCAATCAGCCCCAGCATTTT. Protein product: CASRLLDRVRGNQPQHF.